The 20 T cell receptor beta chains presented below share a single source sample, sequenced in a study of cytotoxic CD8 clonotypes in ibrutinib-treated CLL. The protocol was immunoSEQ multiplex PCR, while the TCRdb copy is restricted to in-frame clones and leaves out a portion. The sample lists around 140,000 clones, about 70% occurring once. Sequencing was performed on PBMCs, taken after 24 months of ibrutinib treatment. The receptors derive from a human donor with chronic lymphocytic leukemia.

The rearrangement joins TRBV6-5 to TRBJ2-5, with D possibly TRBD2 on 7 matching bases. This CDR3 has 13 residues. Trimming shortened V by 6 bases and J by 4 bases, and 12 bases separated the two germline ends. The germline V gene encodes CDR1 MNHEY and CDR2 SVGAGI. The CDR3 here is CASSLRGAETQYF. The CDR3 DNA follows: TGTGCCAGCAGCCTCCGGGGGGCAGAGACCCAGTACTTC.

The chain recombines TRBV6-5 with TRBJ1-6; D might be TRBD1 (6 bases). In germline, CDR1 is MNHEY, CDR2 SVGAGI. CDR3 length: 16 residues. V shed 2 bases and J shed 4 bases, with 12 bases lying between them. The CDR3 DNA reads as TGTGCCAGCAGTTACGCGCAGGGGTTTTATAATTCACCCCTCCACTTT. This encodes CASSYAQGFYNSPLHF.

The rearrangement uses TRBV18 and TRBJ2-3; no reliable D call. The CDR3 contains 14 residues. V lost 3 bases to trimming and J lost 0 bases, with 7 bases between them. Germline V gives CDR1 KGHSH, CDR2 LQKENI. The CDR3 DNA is TGTGCCAGCTCACCGGGTAGGAGCACAGATACGCAGTATTTT. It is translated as CASSPGRSTDTQYF.

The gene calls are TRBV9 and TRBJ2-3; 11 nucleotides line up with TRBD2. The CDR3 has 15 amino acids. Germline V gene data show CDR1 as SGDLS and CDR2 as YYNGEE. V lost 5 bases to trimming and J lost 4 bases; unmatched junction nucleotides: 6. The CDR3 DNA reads TGTGCCAGCAGTGGACCGGGACTAGCGGCAGATACGCAGTATTTT. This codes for CASSGPGLAADTQYF.

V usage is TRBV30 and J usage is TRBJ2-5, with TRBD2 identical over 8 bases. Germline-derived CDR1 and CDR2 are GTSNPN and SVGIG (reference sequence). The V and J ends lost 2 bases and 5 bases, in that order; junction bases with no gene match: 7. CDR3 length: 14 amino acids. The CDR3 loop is CAWSPGRAGETQYF. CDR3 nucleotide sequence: TGTGCCTGGAGTCCCGGGAGGGCGGGGGAGACCCAGTACTTC.

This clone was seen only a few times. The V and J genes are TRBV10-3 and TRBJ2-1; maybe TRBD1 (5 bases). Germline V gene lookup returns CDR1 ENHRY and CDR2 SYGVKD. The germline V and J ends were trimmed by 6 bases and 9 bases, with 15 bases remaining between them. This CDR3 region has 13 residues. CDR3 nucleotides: TGTGCCATCAGCCCCGGCAGGGATGGTGAGCAGTTCTTC. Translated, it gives CAISPGRDGEQFF.

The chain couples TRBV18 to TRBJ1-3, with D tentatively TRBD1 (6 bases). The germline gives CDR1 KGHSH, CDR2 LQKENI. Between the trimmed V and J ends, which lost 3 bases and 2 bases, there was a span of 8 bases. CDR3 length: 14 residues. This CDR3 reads CASSPGTTGNTIYF. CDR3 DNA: TGTGCCAGCTCACCGGGGACAACTGGAAACACCATATATTTT.

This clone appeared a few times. The CDR3 region has the DNA TGTGCCAGCAGCAACCAGCTGAACACTGAAGCTTTCTTT. Translation gives CASSNQLNTEAFF. This chain connects TRBV7-9 to TRBJ1-1; D remains unclear. The CDR3 has 13 amino acids. The V gene's germline CDR1 is SEHNR and CDR2 FQNEAQ (reference sequence). Trimming cost V 5 bases and J 0 bases, with 7 bases left between them.

DNA of the CDR3: TGCGCCAGCGGACTAGCGGGAGAGACCCAGTACTTC. This translates into CASGLAGETQYF. The V gene is TRBV5-1, the J gene TRBJ2-5; 11 positions match TRBD2. The CDR3 extends over 12 amino acids. CDR1 SGHRS and CDR2 YFSETQ come from the germline V gene. J lost 4 bases, V lost 7 bases, and 0 bases had no gene match.

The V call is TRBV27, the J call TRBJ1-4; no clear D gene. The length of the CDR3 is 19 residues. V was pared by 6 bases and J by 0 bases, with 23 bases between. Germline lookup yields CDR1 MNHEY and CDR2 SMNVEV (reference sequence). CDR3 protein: CASSRRMLGSASTNEKLFF. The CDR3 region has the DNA TGTGCCAGCAGCCGTAGAATGTTAGGGTCAGCTTCAACTAATGAAAAACTGTTTTTT.

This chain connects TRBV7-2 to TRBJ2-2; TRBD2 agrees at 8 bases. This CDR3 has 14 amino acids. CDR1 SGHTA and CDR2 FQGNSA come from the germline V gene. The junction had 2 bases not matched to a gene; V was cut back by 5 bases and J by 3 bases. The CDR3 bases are TGTGCCAGCAGCCGGGGGGGGTACACCGGGGAGCTGTTTTTT. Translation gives CASSRGGYTGELFF.

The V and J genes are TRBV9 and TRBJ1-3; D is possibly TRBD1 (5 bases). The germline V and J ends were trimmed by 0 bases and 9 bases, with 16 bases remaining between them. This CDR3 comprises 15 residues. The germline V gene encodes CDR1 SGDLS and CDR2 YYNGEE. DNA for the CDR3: TGTGCCAGCAGCGTAGCTGGGGCCCCCGAGCGCACCATATATTTT. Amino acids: CASSVAGAPERTIYF.

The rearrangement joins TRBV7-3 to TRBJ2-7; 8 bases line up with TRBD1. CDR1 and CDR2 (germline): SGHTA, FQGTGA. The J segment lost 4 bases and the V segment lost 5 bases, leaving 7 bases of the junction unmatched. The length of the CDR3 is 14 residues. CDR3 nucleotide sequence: TGTGCCAGCAGCCCGACAGGGGTCGTGTACGAGCAGTACTTC. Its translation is CASSPTGVVYEQYF.

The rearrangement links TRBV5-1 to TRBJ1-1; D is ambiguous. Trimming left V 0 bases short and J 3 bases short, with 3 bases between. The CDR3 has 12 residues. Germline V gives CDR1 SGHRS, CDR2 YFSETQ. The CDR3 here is CASSLGYTEAFF. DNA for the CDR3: TGCGCCAGCAGCTTGGGGTACACTGAAGCTTTCTTT.

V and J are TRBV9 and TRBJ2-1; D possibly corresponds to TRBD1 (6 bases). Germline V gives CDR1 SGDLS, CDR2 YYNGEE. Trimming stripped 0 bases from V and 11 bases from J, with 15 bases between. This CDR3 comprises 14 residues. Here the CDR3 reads CASSVVGGPFQQFF. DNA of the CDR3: TGTGCCAGCAGCGTAGTTGGGGGCCCCTTTCAGCAGTTCTTC. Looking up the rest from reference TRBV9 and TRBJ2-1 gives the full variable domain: DSGVTQTPKHLITATGQRVTLRCSPRSGDLSVYWYQQSLDQGLQFLIQYYNGEERAKGNILERFSAQQFPDLHSELNLSSLELGDSALYFCASSVVGGPFQQFFGPGTRLTVL.

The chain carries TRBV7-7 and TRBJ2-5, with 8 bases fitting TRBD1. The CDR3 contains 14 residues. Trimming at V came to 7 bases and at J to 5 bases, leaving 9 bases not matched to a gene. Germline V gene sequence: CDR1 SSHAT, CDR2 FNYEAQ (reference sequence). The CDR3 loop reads CASTPGGPWETQYF. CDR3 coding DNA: TGTGCCAGCACCCCAGGGGGCCCCTGGGAGACCCAGTACTTC. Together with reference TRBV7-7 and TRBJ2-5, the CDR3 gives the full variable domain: GAGVSQSPRYKVTKRGQDVTLRCDPISSHATLYWYQQALGQGPEFLTYFNYEAQPDKSGLPSDRFSAERPEGSISTLTIQRTEQRDSAMYRCASTPGGPWETQYFGPGTRLLVL.

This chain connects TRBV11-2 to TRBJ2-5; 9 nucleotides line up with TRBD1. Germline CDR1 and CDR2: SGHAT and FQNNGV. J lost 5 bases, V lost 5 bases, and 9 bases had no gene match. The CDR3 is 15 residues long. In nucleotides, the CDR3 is TGTGCCAGCAGCCCGGGACAGGGTTTGGGGGAGACCCAGTACTTC. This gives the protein CASSPGQGLGETQYF. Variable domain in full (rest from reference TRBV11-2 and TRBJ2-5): EAGVAQSPRYKIIEKRQSVAFWCNPISGHATLYWYQQILGQGPKLLIQFQNNGVVDDSQLPKDRFSAERLKGVDSTLKIQPAKLEDSAVYLCASSPGQGLGETQYFGPGTRLLVL.

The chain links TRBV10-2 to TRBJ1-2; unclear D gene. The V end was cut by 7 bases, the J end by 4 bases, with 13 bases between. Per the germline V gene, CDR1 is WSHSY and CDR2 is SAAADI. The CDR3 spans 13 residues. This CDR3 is CASMGGEGYGYTF. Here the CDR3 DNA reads TGCGCCAGCATGGGCGGGGAGGGCTATGGCTACACCTTC.

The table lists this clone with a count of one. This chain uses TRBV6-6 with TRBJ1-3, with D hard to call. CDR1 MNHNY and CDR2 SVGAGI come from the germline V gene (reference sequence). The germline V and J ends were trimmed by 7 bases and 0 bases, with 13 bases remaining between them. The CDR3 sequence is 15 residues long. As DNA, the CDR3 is TGTGCCAGCACTTCGGCCCCCCCCTCTGGAAACACCATATATTTT. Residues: CASTSAPPSGNTIYF.

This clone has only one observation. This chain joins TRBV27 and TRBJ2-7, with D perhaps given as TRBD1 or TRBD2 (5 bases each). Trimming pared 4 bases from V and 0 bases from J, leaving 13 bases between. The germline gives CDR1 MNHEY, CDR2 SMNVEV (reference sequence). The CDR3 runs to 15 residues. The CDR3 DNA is TGTGCCAGCAGTTACGGGGCAGAGAGCTCCTACGAGCAGTACTTC. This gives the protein CASSYGAESSYEQYF.